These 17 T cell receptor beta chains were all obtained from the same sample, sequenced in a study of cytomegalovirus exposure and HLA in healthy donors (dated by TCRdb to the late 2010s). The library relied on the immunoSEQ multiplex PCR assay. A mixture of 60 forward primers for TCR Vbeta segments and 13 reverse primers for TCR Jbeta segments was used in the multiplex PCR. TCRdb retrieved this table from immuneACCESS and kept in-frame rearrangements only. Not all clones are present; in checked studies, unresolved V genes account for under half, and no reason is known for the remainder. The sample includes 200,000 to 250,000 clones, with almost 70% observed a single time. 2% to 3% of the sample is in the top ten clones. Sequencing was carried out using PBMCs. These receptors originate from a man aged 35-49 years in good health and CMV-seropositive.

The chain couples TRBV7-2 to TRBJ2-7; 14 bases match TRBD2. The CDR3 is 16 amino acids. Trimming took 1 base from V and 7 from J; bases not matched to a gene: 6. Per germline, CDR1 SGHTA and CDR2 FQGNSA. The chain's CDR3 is CASSLEGTSGGWEQYF. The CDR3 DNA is TGTGCCAGCAGCTTAGAAGGGACTAGCGGGGGCTGGGAGCAGTACTTC.

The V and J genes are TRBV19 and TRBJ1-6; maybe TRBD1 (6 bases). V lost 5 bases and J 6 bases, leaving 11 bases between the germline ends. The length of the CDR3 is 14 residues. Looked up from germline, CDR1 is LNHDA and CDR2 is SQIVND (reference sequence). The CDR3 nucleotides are TGTGCCAGTAGTTTGCAGGGGCTTAATTCACCCCTCCACTTT. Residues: CASSLQGLNSPLHF.

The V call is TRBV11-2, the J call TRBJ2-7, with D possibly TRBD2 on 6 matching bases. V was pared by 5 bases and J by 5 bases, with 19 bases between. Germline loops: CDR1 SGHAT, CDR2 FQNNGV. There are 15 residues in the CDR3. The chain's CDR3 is CASSKDRGKLHEQYF. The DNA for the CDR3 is TGTGCCAGCAGCAAAGACCGGGGGAAGTTGCACGAGCAGTACTTC.

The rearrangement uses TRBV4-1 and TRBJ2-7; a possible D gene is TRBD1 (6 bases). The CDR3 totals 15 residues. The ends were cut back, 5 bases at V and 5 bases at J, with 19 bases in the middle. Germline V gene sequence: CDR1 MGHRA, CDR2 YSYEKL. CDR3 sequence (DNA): TGCGCCAGCAGCTTCCAAGTCCAGGGGATTGACGAGCAGTACTTC. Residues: CASSFQVQGIDEQYF.

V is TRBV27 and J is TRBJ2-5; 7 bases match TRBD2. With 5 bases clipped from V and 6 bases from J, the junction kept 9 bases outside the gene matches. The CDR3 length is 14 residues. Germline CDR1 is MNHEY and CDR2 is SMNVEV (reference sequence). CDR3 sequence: CASSLKTSIQTQYF. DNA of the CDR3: TGTGCCAGCAGTCTAAAGACTAGCATCCAGACCCAGTACTTC.

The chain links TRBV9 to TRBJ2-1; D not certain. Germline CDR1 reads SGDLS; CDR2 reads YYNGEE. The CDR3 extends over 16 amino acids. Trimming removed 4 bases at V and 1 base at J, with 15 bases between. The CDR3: CASSPHSRGSYNEQFF. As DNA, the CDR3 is TGTGCCAGCAGCCCACACTCGCGCGGTTCCTACAATGAGCAGTTCTTC.

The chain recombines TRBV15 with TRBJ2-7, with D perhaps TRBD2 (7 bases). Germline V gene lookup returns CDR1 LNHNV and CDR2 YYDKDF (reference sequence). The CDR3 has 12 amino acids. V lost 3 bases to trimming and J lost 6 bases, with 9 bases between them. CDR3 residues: CATSRRGGEQYF. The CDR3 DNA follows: TGTGCCACCAGCAGGAGGGGGGGCGAGCAGTACTTC.

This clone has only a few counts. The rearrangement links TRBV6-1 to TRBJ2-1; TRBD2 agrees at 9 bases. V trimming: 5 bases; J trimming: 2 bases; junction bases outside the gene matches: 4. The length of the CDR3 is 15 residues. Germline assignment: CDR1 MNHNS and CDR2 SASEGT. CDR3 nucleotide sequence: TGTGCCAGCAGTCCCGGACTAGCGACCTACAATGAGCAGTTCTTC. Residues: CASSPGLATYNEQFF.

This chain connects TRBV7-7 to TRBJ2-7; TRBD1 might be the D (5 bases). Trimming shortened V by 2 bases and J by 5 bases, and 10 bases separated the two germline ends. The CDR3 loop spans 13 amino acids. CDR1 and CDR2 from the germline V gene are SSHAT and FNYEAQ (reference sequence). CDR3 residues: CASSLSSGNEQYF. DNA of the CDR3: TGTGCCAGCAGCTTATCGTCAGGGAACGAGCAGTACTTC.

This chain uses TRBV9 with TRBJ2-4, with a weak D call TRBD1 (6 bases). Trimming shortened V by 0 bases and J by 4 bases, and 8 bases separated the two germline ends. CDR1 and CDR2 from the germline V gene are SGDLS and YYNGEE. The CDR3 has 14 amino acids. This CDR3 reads CASSVGQVKNIQYF. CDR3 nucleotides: TGTGCCAGCAGCGTAGGACAGGTAAAAAACATTCAGTACTTC.

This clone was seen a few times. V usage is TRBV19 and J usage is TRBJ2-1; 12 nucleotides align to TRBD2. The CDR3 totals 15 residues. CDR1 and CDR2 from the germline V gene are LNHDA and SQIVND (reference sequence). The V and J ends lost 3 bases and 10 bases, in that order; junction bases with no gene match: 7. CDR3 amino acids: CASSMGLAGWGEQFF. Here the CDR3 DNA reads TGTGCCAGTAGTATGGGACTAGCGGGCTGGGGGGAGCAGTTCTTC.

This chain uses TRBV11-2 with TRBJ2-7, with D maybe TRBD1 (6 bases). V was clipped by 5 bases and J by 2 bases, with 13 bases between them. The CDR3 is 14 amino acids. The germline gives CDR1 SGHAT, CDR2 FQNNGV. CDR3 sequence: CASSPGTSPYEQYF. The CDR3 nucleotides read TGTGCCAGCAGCCCCGGGACATCCCCCTACGAGCAGTACTTC.

The DNA for the CDR3 is TGCGCCACCAAAGAAGAGGACAGGAAGGACACTGAAGCTTTCTTT. It is translated as CATKEEDRKDTEAFF. The chain is built from TRBV10-2 and TRBJ1-1; 7 bases are shared with TRBD1. J was trimmed by 3 bases and V by 10 bases; bases with no gene match: 14. Germline V gene lookup returns CDR1 WSHSY and CDR2 SAAADI. This CDR3 region has 15 residues.

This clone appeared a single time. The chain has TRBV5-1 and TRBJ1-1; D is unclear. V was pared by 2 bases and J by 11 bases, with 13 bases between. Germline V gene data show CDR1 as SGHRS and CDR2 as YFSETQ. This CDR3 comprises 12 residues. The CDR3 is CASSFSGEVAFF. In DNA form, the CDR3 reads TGCGCCAGCAGCTTTTCGGGTGAAGTGGCTTTCTTT.

CDR3 residues: CASSLKNSYEQYF. The CDR3 coding sequence is TGTGCCAGCAGTTTGAAGAATTCCTACGAGCAGTACTTC. The chain couples TRBV6-9 to TRBJ2-5; D ambiguous. The J call may be wrong; the DNA end is better matched by TRBJ2-7. The length of the CDR3 is 13 residues. Germline CDR1 is MNHGY and CDR2 is SVAAGI.

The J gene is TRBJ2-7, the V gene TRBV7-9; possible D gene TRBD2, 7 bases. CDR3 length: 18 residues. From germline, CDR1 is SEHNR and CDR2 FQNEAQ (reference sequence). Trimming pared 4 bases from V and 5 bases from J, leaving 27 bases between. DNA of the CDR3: TGTGCCAGCAGCTCGTATAGGGGGGGGGTAGGGGCGGGCCACGAGCAGTACTTC. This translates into CASSSYRGGVGAGHEQYF.

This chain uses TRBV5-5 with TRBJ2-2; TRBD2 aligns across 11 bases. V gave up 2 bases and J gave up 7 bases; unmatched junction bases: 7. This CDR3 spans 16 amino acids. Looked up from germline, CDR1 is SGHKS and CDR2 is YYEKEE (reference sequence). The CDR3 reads CASSLTGTSGSGELFF. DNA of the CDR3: TGTGCCAGCAGCTTAACCGGGACTAGCGGCAGCGGGGAGCTGTTTTTT.